This entry features one T cell receptor beta chain sequence. Its antigen is unknown. No much larger clone is present one base from it, and per-base qualities are unavailable. Each collaborating institution followed its own protocols to collect whole blood in K2EDTA tubes. For TCRbeta analysis, collaborator samples were shipped as frozen whole blood, as isolated PBMCs, or as DNA extracted from either sample type. The cysteine opens and the phenylalanine closes a CDR3 of 16 amino acids. CDR3 DNA is the only sequence kept; it has 48 bases, read in frame from the first base. Unmatched junction bases come to 10, with V trimmed by 5 bases and J by 8 bases. From the germline V gene, CDR1 is SGHRS and CDR2 is YFSETQ. The data derive from a study of blood T cell repertoires in COVID-19 (dated by TCRdb to the early 2020s). For context, the study as a whole: Samples from collaborators originated in the United States, Italy and Spain and spanned both the acute and convalescent phases of COVID-19. The repertoires were released in a freely available public database meant as a resource for research on the immune response to SARS-CoV-2. HLA class I and class II types, where available, came from metadata supplied by the sample provider rather than from assay-based typing. The material from the prospective study consisted of cDNA or gDNA derived from T cells, B-cell-depleted T cells, or PBMCs. The samples were drawn from the first 160 participants of the ongoing ImmuneRACE study and from some 1,300 subjects provided by 6 global collaborators. Nearly every sample came with metadata listing a de-identified subject ID, COVID-19 status, age in years and sex. Deeply sampled blood TCRbeta repertoires from subjects exposed to, actively infected with, or recovered from COVID-19 were included in the dataset. Points the paper makes about the study in general: The amount of clinical and demographic metadata varied by source and participant and was provided uncurated.

TCRbeta CDR3 regions were amplified from genomic DNA by means of the immunoSEQ Assay, a bias-controlled multiplex PCR. As for the original processing: The number of nucleated cells in each sample was estimated from the amplification of reference gene primers within the assay. To quantify the absolute abundance of each unique TCRbeta CDR3 rearrangement, sequence reads were collapsed and filtered. For each sample, productive Simpson clonality was calculated as the square root of Simpson's diversity index over productive rearrangements. TCRdb re-hosts the immuneACCESS table, in-frame sequences only. Its copies lack some clones; in the studies checked, an unresolved V gene accounts for under half of them, and the cause for the rest is not known. That table furnishes V, J and clone size, whereas the DNA furnished D and trimming. The sample table records fewer than 300,000 clones; more than 70% of these occur just once. The ten largest clones add up to approximately 6% of the sample.

This TCR was sampled from a man older than 75 with acute or convalescent COVID-19. Sequenced sample: peripheral blood. This sequence uses TRBV5-1 and TRBJ1-6, with 10 central nucleotides matching TRBD1. The sequence in DNA is TGCGCCAGCAGTCGGCCGGTGACAGGGGGCTATTCACCCCTCCACTTT. It codes for CASSRPVTGGYSPLHF.